Below, 9 T cell receptor beta chains from the same sample are listed, as sequenced in a study of blood T cell repertoires in COVID-19. The table came from immunoSEQ multiplex PCR; TCRdb's copy has only in-frame clones and leaves some out. The sample holds approximately 83,000 clones, about 77% seen once. Sequenced material: peripheral blood. These receptors all stem from a woman older than 75 with acute or convalescent COVID-19.

The chain combines TRBV10-3 with TRBJ1-2, with 8 bases identical to TRBD1. With 6 bases clipped from V and 4 bases from J, the junction kept 10 bases outside the gene matches. Germline values: CDR1 ENHRY, CDR2 SYGVKD. This CDR3 comprises 15 residues. The CDR3 region has the DNA TGTGCCATCAGCGGGGACAGGAGTATGGGCTATGGCTACACCTTC. Amino acid sequence: CAISGDRSMGYGYTF.

The J gene is TRBJ2-3, the V gene TRBV29-1, with D possibly matching TRBD1 (6 bases). CDR1 SQVTM and CDR2 ANQGSEA come from the germline V gene. V was pared by 4 bases and J by 2 bases, with 7 bases between. The CDR3 is made up of 12 amino acids. CDR3 loop: CSVGDTTDTQYF. CDR3 nucleotides: TGCAGCGTTGGGGACACCACAGATACGCAGTATTTT.

In its sample, this clone was seen a few times. The rearrangement joins TRBV2 to TRBJ2-3, with 8 bases that match TRBD1. Germline-derived CDR1 and CDR2 are SNHLY and FYNNEI. CDR3 length: 14 residues. V lost 3 bases, J lost 4 bases, and 3 bases stayed unmatched. The CDR3 loop is CASSDRGLADTQYF. The CDR3 DNA is TGTGCCAGCAGTGACAGGGGGCTGGCAGATACGCAGTATTTT.

This clone was seen a few times. The chain combines TRBV6-5 with TRBJ1-2, with D uncertain. The CDR3 totals 14 residues. V was clipped by 6 bases and J by 2 bases, with 13 bases between them. From germline, CDR1 is MNHEY and CDR2 SVGAGI. This CDR3 is CASRSDLSNYGYTF. The CDR3 nucleotides are TGTGCCAGCAGGAGTGATCTGTCAAACTATGGCTACACCTTC.

This clone was seen a single time. This chain uses TRBV18 with TRBJ2-3; 8 bases align to TRBD2. V shed 6 bases and J 6 bases; nucleotides not matched to a gene: 14. Germline assignment: CDR1 KGHSH and CDR2 LQKENI. The CDR3 length is 16 residues. The CDR3 coding sequence is TGTGCCAGCTCGGGTTATTCGGCGGGGGGCGAGGATACGCAGTATTTT. It encodes CASSGYSAGGEDTQYF.

The chain uses TRBV6-5 and TRBJ2-2; 11 positions match TRBD2. Germline-derived CDR1 and CDR2 are MNHEY and SVGAGI. The junction had 4 bases not matched to a gene; V was cut back by 6 bases and J by 4 bases. The CDR3 totals 15 residues. The chain's CDR3 is CASSSLAGVTGELFF. In DNA, the CDR3 is TGTGCCAGCAGCTCACTAGCGGGAGTCACCGGGGAGCTGTTTTTT.

The chain has TRBV28 and TRBJ2-7; 9 positions agree with TRBD1. From germline, CDR1 is MDHEN and CDR2 SYDVKM. V was clipped by 6 bases and J by 0 bases; unmatched bases: 6. This CDR3 spans 15 amino acids. CDR3 in amino acids: CASRTGGTDSYEQYF. The CDR3 nucleotides read TGTGCCAGCAGGACAGGGGGGACGGACTCCTACGAGCAGTACTTC.

The chain uses TRBV6-5 and TRBJ1-5; D not resolved. Germline V CDR1 and CDR2: MNHEY, SVGAGI. V shed 7 bases and J shed 0 bases, with 10 bases lying between them. This CDR3 is built from 14 residues. The CDR3 DNA is TGTGCCAGCACGACTACGTTTAGCAATCAGCCCCAGCATTTT. It specifies CASTTTFSNQPQHF.

J is TRBJ2-3 and V is TRBV9; a possible D gene is TRBD2 (5 bases). Germline CDR1 and CDR2: SGDLS and YYNGEE. The CDR3 loop spans 12 amino acids. The germline V and J ends were trimmed by 6 bases and 3 bases, with 8 bases remaining between them. Here the CDR3 DNA reads TGTGCCAGCAACCGAGGGACAGATACGCAGTATTTT. Protein sequence: CASNRGTDTQYF.